The following is a T cell receptor beta chain sequence with its context. The data were produced by immunoSEQ multiplex PCR, yet TCRdb's version contains in-frame clones alone and is incomplete. The top ten clones hold around 7.5% of a sample with 150,000 to 200,000 clones, 65% to 85% of them seen once. CDR3 length equals 16 residues. Germline values: CDR1 SGDLS, CDR2 YYNGEE. The ends lost 0 bases at V and 4 bases at J; junction bases unmatched: 7. This entry comes from a study of blood T cell repertoires in COVID-19. The sample was PBMCs or T cells enriched from blood (not recorded which). The origin of this receptor is a man aged 40-55 years who had recovered from COVID-19. The chain has TRBV9 and TRBJ1-2; TRBD1 matches at 9 bases. Here the CDR3 reads CASSVAALTGGYGYTF. The CDR3 bases are TGTGCCAGCAGCGTAGCCGCCCTGACAGGGGGCTATGGCTACACCTTC.